This T cell receptor beta chain is from a study of blood T cell repertoires in COVID-19. Across the study: Samples representing acute and convalescent COVID-19 were sourced from the United States, Italy and Spain. Sources were T cells, B-cell-depleted T cells, or PBMCs; the material itself was cDNA or gDNA.

The CDR3 covers 16 residues. V was clipped by 5 bases and J by 2 bases; unmatched bases: 11. The germline CDR1 and CDR2 sequences are SGHAT and FQDESV (reference sequence). Original methodology: Amplification from reference gene primers served as the basis for estimated nucleated cell counts. Sequenced by immunoSEQ multiplex PCR; TCRdb stores in-frame clones only, minus some. For V, J and clone size, that table is used; D and trimming come from the DNA. This sample has about 120,000 clones, with just over 90% found just once. The TCR originated in a human donor with active COVID-19. The donor label of this sample is uncertain. This rearrangement joins TRBV11-1 to TRBJ1-2; 7 nucleotides align to TRBD1. The source material was peripheral blood. The CDR3, as DNA: TGTGCCAGCAGCCCCTCCCCGGACAGGCCGAACTATGGCTACACCTTC. Encoded protein: CASSPSPDRPNYGYTF.